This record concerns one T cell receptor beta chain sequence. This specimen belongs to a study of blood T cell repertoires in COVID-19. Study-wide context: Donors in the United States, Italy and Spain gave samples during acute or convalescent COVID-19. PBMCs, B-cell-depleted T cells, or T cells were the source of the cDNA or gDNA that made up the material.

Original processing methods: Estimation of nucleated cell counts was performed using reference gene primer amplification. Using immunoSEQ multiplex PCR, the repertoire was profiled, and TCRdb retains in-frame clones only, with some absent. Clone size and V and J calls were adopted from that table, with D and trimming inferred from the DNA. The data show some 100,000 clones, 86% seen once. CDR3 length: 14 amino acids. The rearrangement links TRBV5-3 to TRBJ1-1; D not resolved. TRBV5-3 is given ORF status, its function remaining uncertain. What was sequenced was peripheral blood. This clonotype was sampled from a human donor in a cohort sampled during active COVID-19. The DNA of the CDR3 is TGTGCATTACCCGGGGAGTTCATGAACACTGAAGCTTTCTTT. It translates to CALPGEFMNTEAFF.